This T cell receptor (beta chain) emerged from a study of T-cell memory formation after mild COVID-19. The sample holds a few counts of this clonotype. Its antigen is as yet unknown. The germline V gene encodes CDR1 SGHDT and CDR2 YYEEEE. The CDR3 consists of 13 residues. Trimming took off 0 bases at V and 3 bases at J, with 6 bases between the two ends. Study-level points and caveats: While clones contracting from day 15 to 85 were balanced between CD4 and CD8, later expanders leaned CD4+. The pre-infection memory compartment contained some responding clones, suggesting cross-reactive memory joined.

TCR alpha and TCR beta cDNA libraries with sample barcodes and UMIs came from 5'RACE using constant-segment primers. One entry per CDR3 protein, called by TCRdb with MiXCR from the 5' RACE reads. The repertoire has about half a million distinct CDR3 sequences, 15% to 20% of them found once; the top ten carry 9% to 15%. The chain has TRBV5-6 and TRBJ1-1; D is uncertain. Sequencing was carried out using PBMCs or a T cell subset sorted from them (not recorded which). The TCR comes from an adult woman who had mild COVID-19 (a few samples of this study predate the infection). Cell type and time point are not known. CDR3 nucleotides: TGTGCCAGCAGCTTGGACACCTACACTGAAGCTTTCTTT. Amino acid sequence: CASSLDTYTEAFF.